These 11 T cell receptor beta chains came from one sample sequenced in a study of tumor-infiltrating lymphocytes in primary liver carcinoma. Both RNA and DNA were isolated together from around 20-30 mg of bulk tissue that had not been sorted. Starting from around 500 ng of total RNA, TCR beta cDNA was produced with a primer in the constant region. Investigators got TCR beta libraries out of three nested multiplex PCR rounds, done with slightly modified ARM-PCR. In the first two PCR rounds, TRBV1-TRBV30 forward primers were paired with a C-beta reverse primer, and each round lasted about 9 cycles. TCRdb re-derived calls from the multiplex PCR reads in MiXCR, one entry per CDR3 protein. The table lists approximately 92,000 distinct CDR3 sequences, 65% to 70% of them singletons. The sample was tumor-adjacent normal liver tissue. These receptors were taken from a man aged 40-49 years with primary liver carcinoma and hepatitis B virus infection.

Details on this clonotype: A junction boundary mismatches the germline segment, possibly from a read error. This chain joins TRBV4-1 and TRBJ2-1; D call uncertain. This CDR3 spans 12 amino acids. CDR1 and CDR2 (germline): MGHRA, YSYEKL. CDR3 DNA sequence: TGCGCCAGCAGTCAAGAAAGCAATGAGCAGTCCTTC. Its translation: CASSQESNEQSF.

Points on this clonotype: Being one base from a much bigger clone, this may be a read error. The chain employs TRBV14 and TRBJ2-5, with D unclear. The CDR3 sequence is 11 residues long. Germline values: CDR1 SGHDN, CDR2 FVKESK. The CDR3 nucleotides are TGTCCCAGCAGCCAAGGGGAGACCCAGTACTTC. Translated, it gives CPSSQGETQYF.

This clonotype was found many times. The chain employs TRBV30 and TRBJ2-7; the D gene is possibly TRBD2 (5 bases). This CDR3 has 14 residues. Trimming left V 0 bases short and J 7 bases short, with 16 bases between. CDR1 is GTSNPN, CDR2 SVGIG, per germline (reference sequence). The CDR3 protein is CAWSVVGSGEEQYF. The CDR3 coding sequence is TGTGCCTGGAGTGTGGTGGGGTCTGGGGAGGAGCAGTACTTC.

A single count supports this clonotype. An end of the junction differs from the germline gene, which may be a read error. The chain has TRBV11-3 and TRBJ2-5; 8 bases fit TRBD2. The germline gives CDR1 SGHNT, CDR2 YENEEA. There are 14 residues in the CDR3. The CDR3 reads CAGSKAGAQETQYF. The CDR3 DNA reads TGTGCCGGCAGCAAAGCGGGAGCTCAAGAGACCCAGTACTTC.

As concerns this clonotype: Since the CDR3 does not end with the conserved phenylalanine or tryptophan, this likely comes from a read error. This chain links TRBV6-5 with TRBJ1-6; D unresolved. Germline CDR1 is MNHEY and CDR2 is SVGAGI. The V gene lost 4 bases and the J gene lost 5 bases, with 9 bases spanning the gap. This CDR3 comprises 14 residues. The chain's CDR3 is CASSSIRDNSPLHL. The CDR3 DNA is TGTGCCAGCAGTTCGATCCGTGATAATTCACCCCTCCACCTT.

About this clonotype itself: This may be a read error, as it is one base from a much larger clone. J is TRBJ2-4 and V is TRBV12-3 or TRBV12-4; D is possibly TRBD1 (6 bases). Trimming stripped 2 bases from V and 13 bases from J, with 9 bases between. The CDR3 has 11 residues. In DNA, the CDR3 is TGTGCCAGCAGTTTAACAGGGATACAGTACTTC. It is translated as CASSLTGIQYF.

The sample holds a few counts of this clonotype. The chain has TRBV20-1 and TRBJ1-4, with D uncertain. The V end was cut by 1 base, the J end by 0 bases, with 9 bases between. In germline, CDR1 is DFQATT, CDR2 SNEGSKA (reference sequence). This CDR3 has 15 residues. As DNA, the CDR3 is TGCAGTGCTAGAGGGGTGGATGCAACTAATGAAAAACTGTTTTTT. Translation: CSARGVDATNEKLFF.

The table lists this clonotype with a few counts. The V gene is TRBV28, the J gene TRBJ1-4, with TRBD1 matching over 9 bases. V trimming: 3 bases; J trimming: 3 bases; junction bases outside the gene matches: 5. The germline gives CDR1 MDHEN, CDR2 SYDVKM. CDR3 length: 16 residues. The CDR3 sequence is CASSFYRGRANEKLFF. The CDR3 DNA sequence: TGTGCCAGCAGTTTTTACAGGGGGCGAGCTAATGAAAAACTGTTTTTT.

On this clonotype: This may stem from a read error, because a much larger clone lies one nucleotide away. J is TRBJ2-6 and V is TRBV10-3, with D possibly called TRBD1 or TRBD2 (5 bases each). CDR1 and CDR2 from the germline V gene are ENHRY and SYGVKD. The CDR3 is 19 amino acids. The CDR3 sequence is CAISVGRIGLNSGAIVLTF. The CDR3 bases are TGTGCCATCAGTGTGGGACGTATCGGCTTAAACTCTGGGGCCATCGTCCTGACTTTC.

Of note for this clonotype: A read error may account for a junction end that differs from germline. V gene TRBV6-5 combines with J gene TRBJ2-7; D is unresolved. The CDR3 length is 13 residues. Germline CDR1 MNHEY, CDR2 SVGAGI. The CDR3 is CACSYLVTPKQYF. The CDR3 DNA reads TGTGCCTGCAGTTACTTGGTGACGCCCAAGCAGTACTTC.

Comments on this clonotype: The junction departs from germline at one end; a sequencing error may be responsible. The V gene is TRBV11-2, the J gene TRBJ2-7, with a tentative D call TRBD2 (6 bases). CDR1 SGHAT and CDR2 FQNNGV come from the germline V gene. This CDR3 comprises 15 residues. This CDR3 reads CANSIGGTLPYEQYF. The CDR3 DNA reads TGTGCCAACAGCATCGGCGGGACCCTACCCTACGAGCAGTACTTC.